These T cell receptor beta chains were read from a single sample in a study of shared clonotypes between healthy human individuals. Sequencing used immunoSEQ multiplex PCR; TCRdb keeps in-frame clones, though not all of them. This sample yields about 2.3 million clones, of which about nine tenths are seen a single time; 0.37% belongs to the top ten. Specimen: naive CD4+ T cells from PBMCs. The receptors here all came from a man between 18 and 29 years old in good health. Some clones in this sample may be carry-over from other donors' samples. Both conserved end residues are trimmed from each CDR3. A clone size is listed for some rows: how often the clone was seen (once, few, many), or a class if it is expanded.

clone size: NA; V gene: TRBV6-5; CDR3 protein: ASRRTEETQY
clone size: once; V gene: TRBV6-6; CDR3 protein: ASGAAGTYNEQF
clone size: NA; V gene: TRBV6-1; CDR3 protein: ASSEAGGNTEAF
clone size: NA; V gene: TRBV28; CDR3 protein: ASRGGTTGFGELF
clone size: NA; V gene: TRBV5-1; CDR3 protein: ASSLDPSGANVLT
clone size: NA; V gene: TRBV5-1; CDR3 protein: ASSFQGETQY
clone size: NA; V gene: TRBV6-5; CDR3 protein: ASSYSGGTGELF
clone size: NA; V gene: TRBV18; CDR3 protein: ASSPLGQGDAGANVLT
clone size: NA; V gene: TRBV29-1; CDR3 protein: SVLTSGINTGELF
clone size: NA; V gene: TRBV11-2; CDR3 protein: ASSLPPLGDRETQY
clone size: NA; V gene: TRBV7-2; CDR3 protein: ASTEAGASYEQY
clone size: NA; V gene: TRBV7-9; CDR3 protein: ASSLGANRYGYT
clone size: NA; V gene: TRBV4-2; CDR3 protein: ASSRTGGTGELF
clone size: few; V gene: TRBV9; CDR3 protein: ASSATGGPYNEQF
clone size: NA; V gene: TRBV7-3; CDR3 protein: ASSRLAGARETQY
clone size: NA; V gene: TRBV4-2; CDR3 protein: ASSQEGELGNEKLF
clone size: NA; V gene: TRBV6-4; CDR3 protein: ASRPEGQGGELF
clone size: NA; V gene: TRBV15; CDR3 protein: ATSRDLDRGEQY
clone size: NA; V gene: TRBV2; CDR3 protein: ASSRKNGGAGNEQF
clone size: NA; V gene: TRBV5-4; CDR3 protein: ASSRRAETQY
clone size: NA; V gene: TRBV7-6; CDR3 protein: ASSLVWTATYNEQF
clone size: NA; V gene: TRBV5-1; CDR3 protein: ASSFGISRGQKRGEQF
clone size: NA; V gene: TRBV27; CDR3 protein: ASSRTQGQQPQH
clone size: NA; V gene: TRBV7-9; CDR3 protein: ASSPTGGLVQPQH
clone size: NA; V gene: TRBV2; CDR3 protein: ASSSNRYSGNTIY
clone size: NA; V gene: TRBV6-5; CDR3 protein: ASSYKSPSYEQY
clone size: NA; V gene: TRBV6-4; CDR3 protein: ASSVAGDVRNEQF
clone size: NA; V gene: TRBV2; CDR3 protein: ASSGALAWDNEQF
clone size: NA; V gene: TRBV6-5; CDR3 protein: ASSYSVGTAQETQY
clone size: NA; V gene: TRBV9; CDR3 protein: ASSVASRGEQY
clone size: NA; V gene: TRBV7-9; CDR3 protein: ADGGGQSYEQY
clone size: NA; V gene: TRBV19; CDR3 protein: ASSVTGGYGYT
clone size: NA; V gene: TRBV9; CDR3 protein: ASSVEGLRTGELF
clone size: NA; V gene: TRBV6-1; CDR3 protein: ASRKDQGETQY
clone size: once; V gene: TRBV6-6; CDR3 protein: ASGAGSGETQY
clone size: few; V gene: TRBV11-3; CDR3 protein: ASSSSQETQY
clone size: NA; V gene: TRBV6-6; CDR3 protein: ASSYGSNQPQH
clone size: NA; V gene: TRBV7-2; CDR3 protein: ASSLGQDLPYGYT
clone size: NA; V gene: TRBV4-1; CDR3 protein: ASSPGWGGAKNIQY
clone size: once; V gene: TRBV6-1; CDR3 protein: ASLELIGNQPQH
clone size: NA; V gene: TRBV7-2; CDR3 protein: ASSPRRDRGSPLH
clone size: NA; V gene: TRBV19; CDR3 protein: ASSTTGSGYT
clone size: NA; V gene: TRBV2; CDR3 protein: ASSFSYEQY
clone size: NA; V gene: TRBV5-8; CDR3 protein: ASGKGQINEKLF
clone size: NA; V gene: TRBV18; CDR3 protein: ASSSSPPSAGGSTDTQY
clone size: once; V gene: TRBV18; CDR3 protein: ASSLQGSGYNEQF
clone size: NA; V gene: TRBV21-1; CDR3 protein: ASRGRTFQETQY
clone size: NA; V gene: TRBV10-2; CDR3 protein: ASNRELNGELF
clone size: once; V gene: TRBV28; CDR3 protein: ASSLTGSRQPQH